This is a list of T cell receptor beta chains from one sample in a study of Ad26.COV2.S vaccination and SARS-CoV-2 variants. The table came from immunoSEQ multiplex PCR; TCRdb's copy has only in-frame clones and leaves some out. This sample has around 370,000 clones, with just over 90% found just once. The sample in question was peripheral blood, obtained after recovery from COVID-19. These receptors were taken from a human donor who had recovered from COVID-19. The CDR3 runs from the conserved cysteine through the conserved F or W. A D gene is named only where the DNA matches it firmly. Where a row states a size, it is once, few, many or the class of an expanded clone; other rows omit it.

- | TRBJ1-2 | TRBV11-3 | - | TGTGCCAGCAGCTTAGATTCCCTGGAGCAGTTCTATGGCTACACCTTC | CASSLDSLEQFYGYTF
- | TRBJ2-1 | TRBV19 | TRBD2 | TGTGCCAGTAGTATGGGCCTAGCGGGGGGGGTTGAGCAGTTCTTC | CASSMGLAGGVEQFF
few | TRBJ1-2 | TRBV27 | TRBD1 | TGTGCCAGCAGGCCCCTGGGACAGAACTATGGCTACACCTTC | CASRPLGQNYGYTF
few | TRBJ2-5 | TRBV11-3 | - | TGTGCCAGCAGCTTAGGGCGCTCACTCCAAGAGACCCAGTACTTC | CASSLGRSLQETQYF
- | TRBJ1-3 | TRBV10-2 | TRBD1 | TGCGCCAGCAGGGAGACAGGGGGAAACACCATATATTTT | CASRETGGNTIYF
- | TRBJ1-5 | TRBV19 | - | TGTGCCAGTAGTATATCTCTCCCCCCCACAGACCAAAGGTATAGCAATCAGCCCCAGCATTTT | CASSISLPPTDQRYSNQPQHF
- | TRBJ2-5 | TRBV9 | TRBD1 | TGTGCCAGCAGCGTAAATCCCTGGACAGGGGAAGGGACCCAGTACTTC | CASSVNPWTGEGTQYF
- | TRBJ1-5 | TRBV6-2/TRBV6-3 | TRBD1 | TGTGCCAGCAGTACGGACAGGGCAAAATACCGGAATAGCAATCAGCCCCAGCATTTT | CASSTDRAKYRNSNQPQHF
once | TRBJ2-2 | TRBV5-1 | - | TGCGCCAGCAGCCCCCAGACAAGCACCGGGGAGCTGTTTTTT | CASSPQTSTGELFF
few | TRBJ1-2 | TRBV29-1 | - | TGCAGCGTTGTCGAAGGGAATGGCTACACCTTC | CSVVEGNGYTF
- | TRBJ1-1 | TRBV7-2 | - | TGTGCCAGCAGCTTCTCCACAGGGTTGAACACTGAAGCTTTCTTT | CASSFSTGLNTEAFF